The clone carrying this TCR beta chain was seen a single time. Its antigen is as yet unknown. This specimen comes from a study of OX40 agonist ivuxolimab in advanced cancers. General observations from the study: Some patients who did not respond also had low normalized T-cell clonal expansion. Patients who responded partially at 0.1-3.0 mg/kg showed clonal expansion ranking among the lowest. Not determined was the antigen specificity of the expanded peripheral T cells.

Profiled with immunoSEQ multiplex PCR; TCRdb holds only in-frame clones, not every one. The repertoire includes about 98,000 clones, 93% of them detected once, and 0.26% sits in the top ten. V shed 1 base and J shed 5 bases, with 4 bases lying between them. There are 11 residues in the CDR3. The germline gives CDR1 GTSNPN, CDR2 SVGIG (reference sequence). This TCR was sampled from an adult with an advanced solid tumor such as melanoma, head and neck, liver or kidney cancer. This material consisted of CD4+ or CD8+ T cells sorted from blood, taken in a trial of the OX40 agonist ivuxolimab. The rearrangement links TRBV30 to TRBJ2-3; no reliable D call. The CDR3 is CAWSGGDTQYF. CDR3 in DNA: TGTGCCTGGAGTGGGGGAGATACGCAGTATTTT.